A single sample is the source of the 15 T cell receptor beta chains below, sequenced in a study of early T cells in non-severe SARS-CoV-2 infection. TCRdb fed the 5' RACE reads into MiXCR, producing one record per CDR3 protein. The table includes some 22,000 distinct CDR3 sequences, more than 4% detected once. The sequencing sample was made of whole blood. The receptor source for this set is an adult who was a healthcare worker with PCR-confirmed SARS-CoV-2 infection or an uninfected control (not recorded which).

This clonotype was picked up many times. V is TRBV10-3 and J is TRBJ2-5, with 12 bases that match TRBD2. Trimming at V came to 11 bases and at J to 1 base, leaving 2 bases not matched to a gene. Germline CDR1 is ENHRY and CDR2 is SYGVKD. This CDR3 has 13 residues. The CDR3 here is CASSGGAQETQYF. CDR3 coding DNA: TGTGCCTCTAGCGGGGGGGCCCAAGAGACCCAGTACTTC.

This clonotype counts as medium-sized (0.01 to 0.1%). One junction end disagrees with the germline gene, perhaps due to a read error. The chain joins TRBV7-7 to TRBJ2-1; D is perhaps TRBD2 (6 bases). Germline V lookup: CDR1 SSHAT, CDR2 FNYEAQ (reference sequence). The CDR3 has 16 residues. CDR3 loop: CASSSGGGGHHNEQFF. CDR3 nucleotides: TGTGCTAGCAGCTCGGGTGGAGGAGGGCACCACAATGAGCAGTTCTTC.

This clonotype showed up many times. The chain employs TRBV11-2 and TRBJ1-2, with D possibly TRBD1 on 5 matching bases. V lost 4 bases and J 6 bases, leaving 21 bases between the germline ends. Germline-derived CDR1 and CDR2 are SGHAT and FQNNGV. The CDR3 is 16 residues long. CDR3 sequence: CASSSTESAGIDGYTF. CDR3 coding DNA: TGTGCCAGCAGCTCTACGGAGTCAGCAGGGATTGATGGCTACACCTTC.

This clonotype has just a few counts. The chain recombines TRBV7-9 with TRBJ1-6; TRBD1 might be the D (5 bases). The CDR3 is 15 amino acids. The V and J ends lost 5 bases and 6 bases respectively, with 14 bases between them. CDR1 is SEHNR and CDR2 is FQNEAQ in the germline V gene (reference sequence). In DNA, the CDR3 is TGTGCCAGCAGCCGCAGGGACGGCCTTAATTCACCCCTCCACTTT. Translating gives CASSRRDGLNSPLHF.

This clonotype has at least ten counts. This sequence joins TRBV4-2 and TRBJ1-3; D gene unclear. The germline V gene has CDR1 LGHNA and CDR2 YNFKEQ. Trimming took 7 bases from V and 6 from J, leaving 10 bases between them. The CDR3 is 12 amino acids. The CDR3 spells CASNAWENTIYF. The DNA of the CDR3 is TGTGCCAGCAACGCCTGGGAAAACACCATATATTTT.

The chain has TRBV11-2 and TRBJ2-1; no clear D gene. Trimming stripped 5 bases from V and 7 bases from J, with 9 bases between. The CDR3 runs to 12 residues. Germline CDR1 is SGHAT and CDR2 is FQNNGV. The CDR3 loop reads CASSLDGNEQFF. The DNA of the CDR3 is TGTGCCAGCAGCCTGGACGGGAATGAGCAGTTCTTC.

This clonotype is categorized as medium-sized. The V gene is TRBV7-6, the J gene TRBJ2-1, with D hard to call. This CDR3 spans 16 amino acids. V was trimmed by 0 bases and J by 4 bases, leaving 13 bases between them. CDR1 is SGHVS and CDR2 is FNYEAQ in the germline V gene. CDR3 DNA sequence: TGTGCCAGCAGCTTAGCGGGTCCGACAACTTACAATGAGCAGTTCTTC. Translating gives CASSLAGPTTYNEQFF.

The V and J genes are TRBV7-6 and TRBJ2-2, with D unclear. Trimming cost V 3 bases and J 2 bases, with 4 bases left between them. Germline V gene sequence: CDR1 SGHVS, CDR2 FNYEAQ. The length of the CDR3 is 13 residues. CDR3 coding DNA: TGTGCCAGCAGCTTCCTTAACACCGGGGAGCTGTTTTTT. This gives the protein CASSFLNTGELFF.

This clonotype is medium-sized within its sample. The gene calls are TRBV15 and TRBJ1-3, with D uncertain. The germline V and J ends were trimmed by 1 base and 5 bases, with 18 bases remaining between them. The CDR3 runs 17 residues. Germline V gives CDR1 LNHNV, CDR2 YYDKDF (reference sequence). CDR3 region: CATSRAQPMSDRNTIYF. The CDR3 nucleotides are TGTGCCACCAGCAGAGCACAGCCAATGTCCGATCGAAACACCATATATTTT.

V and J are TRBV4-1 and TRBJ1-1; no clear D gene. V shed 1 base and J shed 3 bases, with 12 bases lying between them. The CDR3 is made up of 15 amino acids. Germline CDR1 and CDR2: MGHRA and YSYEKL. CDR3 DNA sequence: TGCGCCAGCAGCCAAGTCAGCGGTAGAGACACTGAAGCTTTCTTT. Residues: CASSQVSGRDTEAFF.

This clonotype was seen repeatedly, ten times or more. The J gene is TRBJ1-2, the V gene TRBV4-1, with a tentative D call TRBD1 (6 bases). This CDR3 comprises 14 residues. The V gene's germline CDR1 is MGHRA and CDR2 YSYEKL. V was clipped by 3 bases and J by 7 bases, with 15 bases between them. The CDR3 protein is CASSQPSGAGGYTF. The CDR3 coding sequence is TGCGCCAGCAGCCAGCCCTCGGGGGCGGGTGGCTACACCTTC.

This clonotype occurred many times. CDR3: CASSPGTKETQYF. The DNA of the CDR3 is TGTGCCAGCAGTCCCGGGACCAAAGAGACCCAGTACTTC. The chain employs TRBV2 and TRBJ2-5; D tentatively reads TRBD1 or TRBD2 (5 bases each). There are 13 residues in the CDR3. Germline lookup yields CDR1 SNHLY and CDR2 FYNNEI. Trimming took off 5 bases at V and 3 bases at J, with 10 bases between the two ends.

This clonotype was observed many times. The DNA for the CDR3 is TGTGCCAGCAGTTTATACAACACCGGGGAGCTGTTTTTT. Translation gives CASSLYNTGELFF. The V call is TRBV28, the J call TRBJ2-2, with D hard to call. V lost 1 base to trimming and J lost 2 bases, with 2 bases between them. Germline CDR1 and CDR2: MDHEN and SYDVKM. The CDR3 is 13 residues long.

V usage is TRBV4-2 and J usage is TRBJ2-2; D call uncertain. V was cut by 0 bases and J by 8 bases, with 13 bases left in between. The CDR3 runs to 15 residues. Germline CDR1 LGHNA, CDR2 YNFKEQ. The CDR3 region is CASSQDRVVGGELFF. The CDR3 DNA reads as TGTGCCAGCAGCCAAGATAGGGTGGTAGGGGGGGAGCTGTTTTTT.

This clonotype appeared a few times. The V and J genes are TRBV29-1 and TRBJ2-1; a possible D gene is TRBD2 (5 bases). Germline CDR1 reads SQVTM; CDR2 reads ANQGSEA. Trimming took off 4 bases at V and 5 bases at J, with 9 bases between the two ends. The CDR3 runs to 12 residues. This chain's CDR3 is CSVGWRDNEQFF. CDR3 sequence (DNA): TGCAGCGTTGGGTGGCGGGACAATGAGCAGTTCTTC.